Each of the 12 T cell receptor beta chains below was sequenced from the same sample in a study of spatial heterogeneity in lung cancer. Time point noted: sample taken at primary tumor resection. Sequencing covered unsorted whole RNA taken from tumor, nontumor lung or frozen PBMC. TCRdb analysed the 5' RACE reads with MiXCR anew, one entry per CDR3 protein. The repertoire holds approximately 22,000 distinct CDR3 sequences, with 3.5% to 5.5% as singletons. The source material was PBMCs, sampled at surgery. These receptors came from a male donor with early-stage non-small cell lung cancer.

This clonotype was seen repeatedly, ten times or more. The chain links TRBV5-1 to TRBJ2-5; TRBD2 agrees at 14 bases. Losses at the gene ends were 3 bases for V and 6 bases for J; bases not matched to a gene: 10. The CDR3 covers 17 residues. Germline-derived CDR1 and CDR2 are SGHRS and YFSETQ. This chain's CDR3 is CASSSGLAGEGTKTQYF. DNA for the CDR3: TGCGCCAGCAGCTCGGGACTAGCGGGAGAGGGGACGAAGACCCAGTACTTC.

This clonotype was detected many times. The gene calls are TRBV6-1 and TRBJ2-4; 8 bases line up with TRBD2. With V trimmed by 1 base and J by 9 bases, 11 bases remained unmatched. Looked up from germline, CDR1 is MNHNS and CDR2 is SASEGT. CDR3 length: 16 amino acids. CDR3 loop: CASSEEASGSIGIQYF. CDR3 sequence (DNA): TGTGCCAGCAGTGAAGAGGCGAGCGGGAGTATCGGCATTCAGTACTTC.

This clonotype was picked up many times. The gene calls are TRBV4-1 and TRBJ2-2, with D perhaps matching TRBD2 (6 bases). The CDR3 has 15 residues. Trimming left V 0 bases short and J 7 bases short, with 12 bases between. Germline CDR1 is MGHRA and CDR2 is YSYEKL. The CDR3 nucleotides are TGCGCCAGCAGCCAAGAAAGCCTGGGAGGCGGGGAGCTGTTTTTT. This encodes CASSQESLGGGELFF.

In its sample, this clonotype is medium-sized. The chain uses TRBV29-1 and TRBJ2-7, with unresolved D. This CDR3 has 12 amino acids. V lost 1 base, J lost 6 bases, and 10 bases lay in between. The germline CDR1 and CDR2 sequences are SQVTM and ANQGSEA. The CDR3 DNA follows: TGCAGCGTTGAAGGGCATGTCCTCGAGCAGTACTTC. Amino acid sequence: CSVEGHVLEQYF.

This clonotype was seen repeatedly, ten times or more. The chain links TRBV28 to TRBJ1-4; a possible D gene is TRBD1 (5 bases). Germline values: CDR1 MDHEN, CDR2 SYDVKM. With 4 bases removed from V and 5 bases from J, the gap between germline ends came to 8 bases. This CDR3 spans 13 amino acids. The CDR3 nucleotides are TGTGCCAGCAGTTCGGGACGGAATGAAAAACTGTTTTTT. Its protein is CASSSGRNEKLFF.

The CDR3 spells CASRTGLNNNEQFF. CDR3 DNA: TGTGCCAGCAGGACGGGACTAAATAACAATGAGCAGTTCTTC. The chain employs TRBV28 and TRBJ2-1; 7 bases are a match to TRBD2. From germline, CDR1 is MDHEN and CDR2 SYDVKM. V lost 6 bases and J lost 5; bases outside the gene matches: 7. The CDR3 consists of 14 residues.

This clonotype was seen ten or more times. The chain carries TRBV12-3 or TRBV12-4 and TRBJ2-7, with a weak D call TRBD2 (5 bases). V gave up 2 bases and J gave up 3 bases, with 14 bases separating them. There are 15 residues in the CDR3. For the CDR3, the DNA is TGTGCCAGCAGTTTATCCACTAGGCCTTACTACGAGCAGTACTTC. Its protein product is CASSLSTRPYYEQYF.

This clonotype was observed many times. CDR3 bases: TGCGCCAGCAGCTCTGGGGTAAGGACAGCCCTCCAAGAGACCCAGTACTTC. Amino acid sequence: CASSSGVRTALQETQYF. This chain links TRBV5-1 with TRBJ2-5; tentatively, D is TRBD1 (6 bases). The V gene lost 3 bases and the J gene lost 1 base, with 19 bases spanning the gap. CDR1 is SGHRS, CDR2 YFSETQ, per germline. The CDR3 is 17 residues long. Complete variable domain (other parts from reference TRBV5-1 and TRBJ2-5): KAGVTQTPRYLIKTRGQQVTLSCSPISGHRSVSWYQQTPGQGLQFLFEYFSETQRNKGNFPGRFSGRQFSNSRSEMNVSTLELGDSALYLCASSSGVRTALQETQYFGPGTRLLVL.

This clonotype is medium-sized (0.01 to 0.1%) within its sample. The V call is TRBV7-2, the J call TRBJ1-1; the D is unclear. V shed 1 base and J shed 5 bases, with 17 bases lying between them. The CDR3 runs 16 residues. CDR1 and CDR2 from the germline V gene are SGHTA and FQGNSA. CDR3 sequence: CASSLGVEVGRTEAFF. In DNA form, the CDR3 reads TGTGCCAGCAGCTTAGGGGTGGAGGTGGGGAGGACTGAAGCTTTCTTT. Full variable domain (missing parts from reference TRBV7-2 and TRBJ1-1): GAGVSQSPSNKVTEKGKDVELRCDPISGHTALYWYRQSLGQGLEFLIYFQGNSAPDKSGLPSDRFSAERTGGSVSTLTIQRTQQEDSAVYLCASSLGVEVGRTEAFFGQGTRLTVV.

This clonotype came up many times. The chain employs TRBV19 and TRBJ1-2; unclear D gene. The CDR3 has 14 amino acids. Trimming shortened V by 7 bases and J by 6 bases, and 18 bases separated the two germline ends. The germline V gene has CDR1 LNHDA and CDR2 SQIVND (reference sequence). The CDR3 DNA sequence: TGTGCCAGTAAATTGGACGGACCATTTCATGGCTACACCTTC. This translates into CASKLDGPFHGYTF.

This clonotype ranks as medium-sized. This CDR3 reads CASSFRRRGGGADTQYF. As DNA, the CDR3 is TGTGCCAGCAGCTTTCGAAGGCGGGGGGGCGGGGCAGATACGCAGTATTTT. The chain is built from TRBV7-2 and TRBJ2-3; 9 nucleotides agree with TRBD2. The germline gives CDR1 SGHTA, CDR2 FQGNSA. J gave up 4 bases and V 3 bases, and 11 bases lay outside the gene matches. This CDR3 is built from 17 residues.

This clonotype was recorded many times. The V gene is TRBV5-1, the J gene TRBJ2-5, with unresolved D. Germline lookup yields CDR1 SGHRS and CDR2 YFSETQ. Between the trimmed V and J ends, which lost 4 bases and 3 bases, there was a span of 4 bases. This CDR3 spans 11 amino acids. The CDR3 is CASSMEETQYF. The CDR3 DNA reads as TGCGCCAGCAGCATGGAAGAGACCCAGTACTTC.